Shown below are 17 T cell receptor beta chains from a single sample sequenced in a study of cytomegalovirus exposure and HLA in healthy donors. The PCR was carried out with 60 Vbeta primers and 13 Jbeta primers. Profiling relied on immunoSEQ multiplex PCR, and the TCRdb table lists in-frame clones only, not all of them. The repertoire consists of under 200,000 clones, with roughly 80% occurring once and the leading ten covering roughly 2%. Sequencing input: PBMCs. These TCRs come from a human donor in good health.

In this sample, this clone turned up a few times. The chain is built from TRBV6-6 and TRBJ2-3, with 9 bases that match TRBD2. Germline V gene data show CDR1 as MNHNY and CDR2 as SVGAGI (reference sequence). This CDR3 is 14 amino acids long. With V trimmed by 6 bases and J by 0 bases, 1 base remained unmatched. The CDR3 sequence is CASRTSGSTDTQYF. The CDR3 region has the DNA TGTGCCAGCAGGACTAGCGGAAGCACAGATACGCAGTATTTT.

This chain joins TRBV4-1 and TRBJ2-7; D gene uncertain. Trimming removed 1 base from V and 6 bases from J, with 10 bases in between. Germline V gene sequence: CDR1 MGHRA, CDR2 YSYEKL. The CDR3 totals 13 residues. The CDR3 nucleotides are TGCGCCAGCAGCCAAGTGTCGGGTTCCGAGCAGTACTTC. Its translation is CASSQVSGSEQYF.

DNA for the CDR3: TGTGCCAGCACGAAACTAGCGGGGGGGGTAGATACGCAGTATTTT. Amino acid sequence: CASTKLAGGVDTQYF. The V call is TRBV6-5, the J call TRBJ2-3, with 13 positions matching TRBD2. CDR1 and CDR2 from the germline V gene are MNHEY and SVGAGI. This CDR3 is built from 15 residues. After removal of 7 bases from V and 5 bases from J, the junction contained 6 bases not matched to a gene.

This rearrangement joins TRBV7-9 to TRBJ2-7; D unclear. CDR1 and CDR2 from the germline V gene are SEHNR and FQNEAQ (reference sequence). Trimming stripped 5 bases from V and 4 bases from J, with 12 bases between. The CDR3 sequence is 13 residues long. The CDR3 nucleotides read TGTGCCAGCAGCCCCGGCCAGGTATACGAGCAGTACTTC. It translates to CASSPGQVYEQYF.

This clone was counted a single time. The CDR3 DNA is TGTGCCAGCAGTTACGCAGGGGACTACGAGCAGTACTTC. Amino acid sequence: CASSYAGDYEQYF. The V call is TRBV6-5, the J call TRBJ2-7, with D possibly being TRBD1 (6 bases). This CDR3 has 13 residues. Trimming stripped 2 bases from V and 3 bases from J, with 8 bases between. The germline gives CDR1 MNHEY, CDR2 SVGAGI.

The chain combines TRBV4-3 with TRBJ2-2; 9 bases line up with TRBD1. The ends lost 0 bases at V and 4 bases at J; junction bases unmatched: 6. The CDR3 covers 17 residues. The germline CDR1 and CDR2 sequences are LGHNA and YSLEER. This chain's CDR3 is CASSQDPGDRATGELFF. The CDR3 DNA sequence: TGCGCCAGCAGCCAAGATCCGGGGGACAGGGCCACCGGGGAGCTGTTTTTT.

J is TRBJ2-1 and V is TRBV12-5; possible D gene TRBD2, 5 bases. CDR1 and CDR2 (germline): LGHNT, FRNRAP. CDR3 size: 13 residues. V shed 7 bases and J shed 2 bases, with 9 bases lying between them. The CDR3 nucleotides read TGTGCTAGTGAACTAGGCACCTACAATGAGCAGTTCTTC. Protein product: CASELGTYNEQFF.

The CDR3 spells CASSLTTSGGVYGYTF. CDR3 sequence (DNA): TGTGCCAGCAGCCTTACTACCTCAGGGGGAGTCTATGGCTACACCTTC. The chain is built from TRBV2 and TRBJ1-2, with 7 bases that match TRBD1. The CDR3 is 16 residues long. From germline, CDR1 is SNHLY and CDR2 FYNNEI. V shed 6 bases and J 4 bases; nucleotides not matched to a gene: 14.

V usage is TRBV5-6 and J usage is TRBJ1-5; TRBD1 aligns across 8 bases. Unmatched junction bases numbered 7, after V lost 4 bases and J lost 4 bases. The CDR3 totals 15 residues. CDR1 and CDR2 from the germline V gene are SGHDT and YYEEEE. This CDR3 reads CASSPGGGRNQPQHF. CDR3 DNA sequence: TGTGCCAGCAGCCCAGGGGGCGGTAGGAATCAGCCCCAGCATTTT.

This chain uses TRBV6-5 with TRBJ2-7; TRBD1 aligns across 8 bases. V dropped 5 bases and J dropped 3; count of bases not matched to a gene: 3. CDR1 and CDR2 from the germline V gene are MNHEY and SVGAGI. This CDR3 is built from 13 residues. The chain's CDR3 is CASSQDRDYEQYF. CDR3 sequence (DNA): TGTGCCAGCAGTCAGGACAGGGACTACGAGCAGTACTTC.

This sequence joins TRBV10-3 and TRBJ2-5; TRBD1 matches 8 bases. The CDR3 loop spans 12 amino acids. Germline lookup yields CDR1 ENHRY and CDR2 SYGVKD. J gave up 5 bases and V 5 bases, and 1 base lay outside the gene matches. The CDR3 loop reads CAISQGAETQYF. The CDR3, as DNA: TGTGCCATCAGTCAGGGGGCCGAGACCCAGTACTTC.

V gene TRBV7-9 combines with J gene TRBJ1-2; no firm D call. This CDR3 comprises 14 residues. The V end lost 5 bases, the J end lost 4 bases, and 14 bases lay between the germline ends. Germline assignment: CDR1 SEHNR and CDR2 FQNEAQ (reference sequence). The CDR3 coding sequence is TGTGCCAGCAGCATTGAGGGCATCAGCTATGGCTACACCTTC. Amino acid sequence: CASSIEGISYGYTF.

This clone appeared once. CDR3 sequence: CASSIDLGYEQYF. The CDR3 DNA reads TGTGCCAGTAGTATAGATCTAGGATACGAGCAGTACTTC. The chain employs TRBV19 and TRBJ2-7; D call uncertain. The V gene lost 0 bases and the J gene lost 4 bases, with 7 bases spanning the gap. The germline gives CDR1 LNHDA, CDR2 SQIVND (reference sequence). CDR3 size: 13 residues.

This clone showed up just a few times. CDR3: CASSYAPSLHEQYF. The CDR3 DNA reads as TGTGCCAGCAGTTACGCGCCTAGCCTCCACGAGCAGTACTTC. V usage is TRBV6-5 and J usage is TRBJ2-5, with D tentatively TRBD2 (5 bases). The J call could be wrong; TRBJ2-7 is a better fit for the DNA end. The CDR3 has 14 amino acids. CDR1 MNHEY and CDR2 SVGAGI come from the germline V gene.

The V and J genes are TRBV2 and TRBJ2-2, with TRBD1 identical over 8 bases. V shed 8 bases and J 3 bases; nucleotides not matched to a gene: 8. The CDR3 totals 15 residues. CDR1 SNHLY and CDR2 FYNNEI come from the germline V gene. The CDR3 DNA reads TGTGCCAGCCATAGAAACAGGGGGGACACCGGGGAGCTGTTTTTT. It specifies CASHRNRGDTGELFF.

This chain links TRBV11-3 with TRBJ1-3; no definite D call. Germline CDR1 reads SGHNT; CDR2 reads YENEEA. The CDR3 consists of 14 residues. V was shortened by 2 bases and J by 0 bases, with 5 bases between the two germline ends. CDR3 sequence (DNA): TGTGCCAGCAGCTTATATTACTCTGGAAACACCATATATTTT. It specifies CASSLYYSGNTIYF. The full variable domain, in which reference TRBV11-3 and TRBJ1-3 provide the parts outside the CDR3, is EAGVVQSPRYKIIEKKQPVAFWCNPISGHNTLYWYLQNLGQGPELLIRYENEEAVDDSQLPKDRFSAERLKGVDSTLKIQPAELGDSAVYLCASSLYYSGNTIYFGEGSWLTVV.

The rearrangement uses TRBV9 and TRBJ2-7; 14 nucleotides align to TRBD2. Germline loops: CDR1 SGDLS, CDR2 YYNGEE. The junction had 15 bases not matched to a gene; V was cut back by 3 bases and J by 1 base. The CDR3 consists of 20 residues. The CDR3 loop is CASSASGLAGGYWESYEQYF. In nucleotides, the CDR3 is TGTGCCAGCAGCGCCTCCGGACTAGCGGGGGGATACTGGGAGTCCTACGAGCAGTACTTC.